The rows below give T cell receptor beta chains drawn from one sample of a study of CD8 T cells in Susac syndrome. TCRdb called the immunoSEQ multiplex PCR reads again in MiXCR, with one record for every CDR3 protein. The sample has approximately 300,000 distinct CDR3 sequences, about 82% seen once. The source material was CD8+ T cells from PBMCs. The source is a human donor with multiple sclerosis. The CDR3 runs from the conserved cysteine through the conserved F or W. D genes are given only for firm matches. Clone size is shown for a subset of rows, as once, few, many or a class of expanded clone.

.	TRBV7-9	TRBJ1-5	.	TGTGCCAGCAGCCTGTCCACAGACCCCCTCGGTCAGCCCCAGCATTTT	CASSLSTDPLGQPQHF
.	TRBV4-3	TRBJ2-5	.	TGCGCCAGCAGCCAAGATTGGTCCGGCTCCGGGCGCCTCCAAGAGACCCAGTACTTC	CASSQDWSGSGRLQETQYF
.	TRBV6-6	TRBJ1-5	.	TGTGCCAGCAGGCTTTATAGCAATCAGCCCCAGCATTTT	CASRLYSNQPQHF
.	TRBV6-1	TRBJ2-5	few	TGTGCCAGCAGCTCCGGGACTGGGAAAGAGACCCAGTACTTC	CASSSGTGKETQYF
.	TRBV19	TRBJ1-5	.	TGTGCCAGTAGTATGAATGGGAATAGCAATCAGCCCCAGCATTTT	CASSMNGNSNQPQHF
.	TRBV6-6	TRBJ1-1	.	TGTGCCAGCAGTTATCTCCAGGGGATGAACACTGAAGCTTTCTTT	CASSYLQGMNTEAFF
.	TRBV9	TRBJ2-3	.	TGTGCCAGCAGCGTAGTGAGAGGGTTCGCAGATACGCAGTATTTT	CASSVVRGFADTQYF
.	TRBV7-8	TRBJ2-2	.	TGTGCCACTGACTCGGGGACCTTCGGCGGGGAGCTGTTTTTT	CATDSGTFGGELFF
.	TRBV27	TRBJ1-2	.	TGTGCCAGCAGCCCGGCGGGTGACTATGGCTACACCTTC	CASSPAGDYGYTF
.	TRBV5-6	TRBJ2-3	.	TGTGCCAGCAGCTTGTTCTCCGACGTCACTCGCACAGATACGCAGTATTTT	CASSLFSDVTRTDTQYF
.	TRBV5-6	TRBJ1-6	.	TGTGCCAGCAGCTTCTCGACAGGCAATAATTCACCCCTCCACTTT	CASSFSTGNNSPLHF
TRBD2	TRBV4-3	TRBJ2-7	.	TGCGCCAGCAGCCAAGGGGCCGGGACTAGCCTTGACGAGCAGTACTTC	CASSQGAGTSLDEQYF
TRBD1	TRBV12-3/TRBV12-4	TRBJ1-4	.	TGTGCCAGCAGCTCCGGACAGGGGGCGCTTCTCAGTGAAAAACTGTTTTTT	CASSSGQGALLSEKLFF
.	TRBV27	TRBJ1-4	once	TGTGCCAGCAGTCCTTATCTGACAGGAAATGAAAAACTGTTTTTT	CASSPYLTGNEKLFF
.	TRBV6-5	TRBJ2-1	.	TGTGCCACCGGGGGTGCGGTAAGCTCCTACAATGAGCAGTTCTTC	CATGGAVSSYNEQFF
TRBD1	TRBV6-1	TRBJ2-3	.	TGTGCCAGCAGTCTATGGACAGGGTTGGACACAGATACGCAGTATTTT	CASSLWTGLDTDTQYF
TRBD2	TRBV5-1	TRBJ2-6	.	TGCGCCAGCAGCTTGCCTTTGAGCGGGAGCTCCGGGGCCAACGTCCTGACTTTC	CASSLPLSGSSGANVLTF
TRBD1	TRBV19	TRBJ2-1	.	TGTGCCAGTACCGCGTGGGCACAGGGGGCAAAAAATGAGCAGTTCTTC	CASTAWAQGAKNEQFF
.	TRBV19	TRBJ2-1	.	TGTGCCAGTAGTATTATCGGGGGAACCTACAATGAGCAGTTCTTC	CASSIIGGTYNEQFF
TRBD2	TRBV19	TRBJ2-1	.	TGTGCCAGTAGTATAGTGACTAGCGGGAGTCCTGAGCAGTTCTTC	CASSIVTSGSPEQFF
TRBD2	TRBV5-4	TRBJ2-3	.	TGTGCCAGCAGCCTGGGTCCTAGCGGTCCCGGCGGCACAGATACGCAGTATTTT	CASSLGPSGPGGTDTQYF
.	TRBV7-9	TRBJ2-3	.	TGTGCCAGCCAGGCTGGGAGTTCCCAGTATTTT	CASQAGSSQYF
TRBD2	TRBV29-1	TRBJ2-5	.	TGCAGCGCCTTATCTAGCGGGAGAGTCCAAGAGACCCAGTACTTC	CSALSSGRVQETQYF
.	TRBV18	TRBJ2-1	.	TGTGCCAGCTCACCATCGGATTACACCACCATTTCCTACAATGAGCAGTTCTTC	CASSPSDYTTISYNEQFF
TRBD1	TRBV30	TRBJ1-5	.	TGTGCCTGGAGTGTACAGGGGCCCCTTTACAATCAGCCCCAGCATTTT	CAWSVQGPLYNQPQHF
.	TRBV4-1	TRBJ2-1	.	TGCGCCAGCAGCCCGGAGCCCACACAGCTACGGGGGAATGAGCAGTTCTTC	CASSPEPTQLRGNEQFF
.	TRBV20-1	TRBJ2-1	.	TGCAGTGTCCCTGATTTAGCTCACAATGAGCAGTTCTTC	CSVPDLAHNEQFF
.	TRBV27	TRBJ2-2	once	TGTGCCAGCAGTTTTCTTAGGGCCCAGGGCACCGGGGAGCTGTTTTTT	CASSFLRAQGTGELFF
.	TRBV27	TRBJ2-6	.	TGTGCCAGCAGTTTACTCACGACGGGCGGGGCCAACGTCCTGACTTTC	CASSLLTTGGANVLTF
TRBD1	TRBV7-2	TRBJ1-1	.	TGTGCCAGCAGCTTGGTAGACAGGGCCGACGAAGCTTTCTTT	CASSLVDRADEAFF
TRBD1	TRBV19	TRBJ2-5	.	TGTGCCAGTAGTCTCTGGACAGGTACCCAAGAGACCCAGTACTTC	CASSLWTGTQETQYF
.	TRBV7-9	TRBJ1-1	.	TGTGCCAGCAGCTCAATGGGGGGCGGGGCCCTTAACACTGAAGCTTTCTTT	CASSSMGGGALNTEAFF
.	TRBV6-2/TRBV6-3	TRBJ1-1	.	TGTGCCAGCAGAAACCCGGGGGATGAAGCTTTCTTT	CASRNPGDEAFF
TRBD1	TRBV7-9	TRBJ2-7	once	TGTGCCAGCAGGCCCGGGGCGGGACAGGGGTACGAGCAGTACTTC	CASRPGAGQGYEQYF
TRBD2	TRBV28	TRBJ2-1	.	TGTGCCAGCAGAAAATGGGACTACGACAATGAGCAGTTCTTC	CASRKWDYDNEQFF